The 29 T cell receptor beta chains below were found in one sample sequenced in a study of T cell responses to AZD1222 COVID-19 vaccine. Here immunoSEQ multiplex PCR was the method, and the copy in TCRdb shows in-frame clones only, minus some. The table has 90,000 to 150,000 clones, approximately 90% seen once. Here the sequenced sample was peripheral blood, taken 28 days after the second AZD1222 dose. Receptors originate from an adult who received the AZD1222 COVID-19 vaccine.

The V gene is TRBV6-5, the J gene TRBJ2-1; 8 nucleotides match TRBD1. Per germline, CDR1 MNHEY and CDR2 SVGAGI. The ends lost 8 bases at V and 10 bases at J; junction bases unmatched: 10. There are 13 residues in the CDR3. DNA of the CDR3: TGTGCCAGCTTACCCCCGGACAGGGCCGAGCAGTTCTTC. Translated, it gives CASLPPDRAEQFF.

The DNA of the CDR3 is TGTGCCAGCAGCTTGGATTGGGGCCCTGGGGCCAACGTCCTGACTTTC. As protein: CASSLDWGPGANVLTF. This rearrangement joins TRBV5-4 to TRBJ2-6, with D maybe TRBD1 (5 bases). This CDR3 region has 16 residues. CDR1 is SGHNT and CDR2 is YYREEE in the germline V gene (reference sequence). Trimming cost V 0 bases and J 2 bases, with 9 bases left between them.

This clone was observed once. The genes are TRBV19 and TRBJ1-5, with 9 bases matching TRBD1. The CDR3 runs 12 residues. The germline CDR1 and CDR2 sequences are LNHDA and SQIVND (reference sequence). Germline trimming cut 10 bases from V and 4 bases from J; bases unmatched to any gene: 2. CDR3 coding DNA: TGTGCCACAGGGACAGGGAATCAGCCCCAGCATTTT. Amino acid sequence: CATGTGNQPQHF.

The gene calls are TRBV7-9 and TRBJ2-7; D is uncertain. This CDR3 spans 14 amino acids. Trimming took off 1 base at V and 7 bases at J, with 14 bases between the two ends. Germline lookup yields CDR1 SEHNR and CDR2 FQNEAQ (reference sequence). The CDR3 nucleotides are TGTGCCAGCAGCTTAGGTGCTAACCTCCGGGAGCAGTACTTC. This codes for CASSLGANLREQYF.

The CDR3 DNA reads TGTGCCAGCAGCAGGACAGTACATCCGGGCAATGAGCAGTTCTTC. The encoded protein is CASSRTVHPGNEQFF. The chain uses TRBV6-6 and TRBJ2-1; TRBD1 might be the D (6 bases). Germline CDR1 reads MNHNY; CDR2 reads SVGAGI (reference sequence). The V gene lost 6 bases and the J gene lost 6 bases, with 18 bases spanning the gap. The CDR3 has 15 amino acids.

Of note for this clone: Other DNA variants within this sample encode the same CDR3. The genes are TRBV30 and TRBJ1-5; the D is unclear. The CDR3 is 13 residues long. The germline V gene encodes CDR1 GTSNPN and CDR2 SVGIG (reference sequence). The V and J ends lost 1 base and 3 bases respectively, with 7 bases between them. The CDR3 DNA is TGTGCCTGGAGTGCCGGTGTCAATCAGCCCCAGCATTTT. Its translation: CAWSAGVNQPQHF.

The sample holds a few counts of this clone. The rearrangement joins TRBV28 to TRBJ2-6; TRBD1 agrees at 11 bases. Germline CDR1 MDHEN, CDR2 SYDVKM. The J segment lost 2 bases and the V segment lost 6 bases, leaving 9 bases of the junction unmatched. The CDR3 has 18 residues. CDR3 sequence (DNA): TGTGCCAGCAGCCCTCGGACAGGGGGCGTACCTGGGGCCAACGTCCTGACTTTC. Amino acid sequence: CASSPRTGGVPGANVLTF.

This clone has more than one count but fewer than ten. V is TRBV6-4 and J is TRBJ2-7; a weak D match, TRBD2 (5 bases). Germline CDR1 is MRHNA and CDR2 is SNTAGT. The germline V and J ends were trimmed by 7 bases and 1 base, with 20 bases remaining between them. The CDR3 extends over 16 amino acids. As DNA, the CDR3 is TGTGCCAGCACCCTACTGATCGCGGGCTTTTCCTACGAGCAGTACTTC. It specifies CASTLLIAGFSYEQYF.

The V gene is TRBV20-1, the J gene TRBJ1-2; 7 bases fit TRBD1. Trimming cost V 3 bases and J 2 bases; bases outside gene matches: 3. The V gene's germline CDR1 is DFQATT and CDR2 SNEGSKA (reference sequence). The CDR3 totals 13 residues. CDR3 sequence (DNA): TGCAGTGCTAGTCTGACAGGGAACTATGGCTACACCTTC. As protein: CSASLTGNYGYTF.

V is TRBV6-1 and J is TRBJ1-1; TRBD1 matches at 9 bases. The CDR3 has 13 amino acids. From germline, CDR1 is MNHNS and CDR2 SASEGT. Germline trimming cut 2 bases from V and 11 bases from J; bases unmatched to any gene: 6. CDR3 nucleotides: TGTGCCAGCAGTGAACCCGGGACAGGGCTGGCTTTCTTT. Its translation: CASSEPGTGLAFF.

The chain combines TRBV6-2 or TRBV6-3 with TRBJ1-5, with a possible D match to TRBD1 (6 bases). V was trimmed by 5 bases and J by 1 base, leaving 18 bases between them. This CDR3 comprises 17 residues. Germline-derived CDR1 and CDR2 are MNHEY and SVGEGT. In nucleotides, the CDR3 is TGTGCCAGCAGTATGGCCGAAGGGGGGCCCAGCAATCAGCCCCAGCATTTT. Its translation is CASSMAEGGPSNQPQHF.

The chain recombines TRBV24-1 with TRBJ2-3; D might be TRBD1 (5 bases). Trimming took off 3 bases at V and 0 bases at J, with 15 bases between the two ends. The CDR3 sequence is 17 residues long. In germline, CDR1 is KGHDR, CDR2 SFDVKD. CDR3 loop: CATSDPGQGPSTDTQYF. The CDR3 DNA is TGTGCCACCAGTGATCCCGGACAAGGCCCTAGCACAGATACGCAGTATTTT.

There are a few counts of this clone. This chain links TRBV18 with TRBJ1-1; a weak D match, TRBD1 (6 bases). CDR3 length: 11 residues. In germline, CDR1 is KGHSH, CDR2 LQKENI. The V gene lost 6 bases and the J gene lost 11 bases, with 13 bases spanning the gap. CDR3 loop: CASSGAEEAFF. The CDR3 bases are TGTGCCAGCTCGGGGGCGGAGGAGGCTTTCTTT.

The gene calls are TRBV2 and TRBJ1-6; D unclear. The ends were cut back, 7 bases at V and 6 bases at J, with 16 bases in the middle. The CDR3 runs to 15 residues. The V gene's germline CDR1 is SNHLY and CDR2 FYNNEI. This CDR3 is CASTVEGGINSPLHF. For the CDR3, the DNA is TGTGCCAGCACGGTTGAGGGAGGGATTAATTCACCCCTCCACTTT.

This rearrangement joins TRBV9 to TRBJ1-3; TRBD1 matches 9 bases. There are 15 residues in the CDR3. Germline V CDR1 and CDR2: SGDLS, YYNGEE. V lost 3 bases to trimming and J lost 4 bases; unmatched junction nucleotides: 5. As DNA, the CDR3 is TGTGCCAGCAGCGCGCTACAGGGGGCAGGAAACACCATATATTTT. Encoded protein: CASSALQGAGNTIYF.

The chain recombines TRBV5-1 with TRBJ2-1; tentative D call: TRBD2 (5 bases). The CDR3 loop spans 13 amino acids. Germline V gene sequence: CDR1 SGHRS, CDR2 YFSETQ. V lost 1 base to trimming and J lost 8 bases, with 10 bases between them. The CDR3 DNA follows: TGCGCCAGCAGCTTGTCGTTACTAGATGAGCAGTTCTTC. This translates into CASSLSLLDEQFF.

The J gene is TRBJ1-2, the V gene TRBV7-9, with 7 bases that match TRBD1. Looked up from germline, CDR1 is SEHNR and CDR2 is FQNEAQ (reference sequence). The CDR3 consists of 15 residues. Losses at the gene ends were 1 base for V and 1 base for J; bases not matched to a gene: 3. Here the CDR3 DNA reads TGTGCCAGCAGCTTAGTGGACAGGTTTAACTATGGCTACACCTTC. Its protein product is CASSLVDRFNYGYTF. Together with reference TRBV7-9 and TRBJ1-2, the CDR3 gives the full variable domain: DTGVSQNPRHKITKRGQNVTFRCDPISEHNRLYWYRQTLGQGPEFLTYFQNEAQLEKSRLLSDRFSAERPKGSFSTLEIQRTEQGDSAMYLCASSLVDRFNYGYTFGSGTRLTVV.

This rearrangement joins TRBV5-8 to TRBJ2-7; the D gene is possibly TRBD1 (6 bases). Germline-derived CDR1 and CDR2 are SGHTS and YDEGEE. CDR3 length equals 15 residues. V lost 2 bases, J lost 6 bases, and 18 bases lay in between. CDR3 sequence: CASSFLDRMKFEQYF. In DNA, the CDR3 is TGTGCCAGCAGCTTCCTGGACAGAATGAAGTTCGAGCAGTACTTC.

J is TRBJ1-4 and V is TRBV3-1 (or the pseudogene TRBV3-2); tentatively, D is TRBD1 (6 bases). Trimming pared 1 base from V and 3 bases from J, leaving 9 bases between. Germline V CDR1 and CDR2: LGHDT, YNNKEL (reference sequence). The CDR3 is 15 amino acids. The CDR3 sequence is CASSQGRQANEKLFF. DNA of the CDR3: TGTGCCAGCAGCCAAGGCCGACAGGCTAATGAAAAACTGTTTTTT.

The rearrangement uses TRBV23-1 and TRBJ2-1; D gene uncertain. TRBV23-1 is annotated as an ORF whose role is uncertain. The CDR3 has 11 amino acids. Between the trimmed V and J ends, which lost 2 bases and 16 bases, there was a span of 12 bases. In nucleotides, the CDR3 is TGCGCCAGCAGTCAAACCCTCCGGATCTTCTTC. This sequence encodes CASSQTLRIFF.

The chain recombines TRBV6-5 with TRBJ1-1; 9 bases align to TRBD1. V shed 2 bases and J 3 bases; nucleotides not matched to a gene: 7. Germline assignment: CDR1 MNHEY and CDR2 SVGAGI. There are 16 residues in the CDR3. The chain's CDR3 is CASSYGGTGSDTEAFF. CDR3 nucleotide sequence: TGTGCCAGCAGTTACGGGGGGACAGGGTCAGACACTGAAGCTTTCTTT.

The DNA of the CDR3 is TGTGCCAGCAAAGGCGTGAACTATGGCTACACCTTC. This codes for CASKGVNYGYTF. This chain uses TRBV2 with TRBJ1-2; D remains unclear. Germline V CDR1 and CDR2: SNHLY, FYNNEI. The CDR3 has 12 residues. Trimming pared 7 bases from V and 2 bases from J, leaving 8 bases between.

The chain has TRBV6-5 and TRBJ2-5, with TRBD1 identical over 9 bases. Losses at the gene ends were 5 bases for V and 5 bases for J; bases not matched to a gene: 3. The CDR3 spans 13 residues. Germline V gene lookup returns CDR1 MNHEY and CDR2 SVGAGI. The CDR3 loop is CASSRDRVETQYF. The CDR3 DNA is TGTGCCAGCAGTAGGGACAGGGTTGAGACCCAGTACTTC.

The J gene is TRBJ1-2, the V gene TRBV7-9, with TRBD1 matching 7 bases. Germline V CDR1 and CDR2: SEHNR, FQNEAQ (reference sequence). The J segment lost 5 bases and the V segment lost 4 bases, leaving 16 bases of the junction unmatched. The CDR3 spans 17 residues. The CDR3 coding sequence is TGTGCCAGCAGCTCACAGCATGTCCGACAGGGCCTTTATGGCTACACCTTC. Protein sequence: CASSSQHVRQGLYGYTF.

As DNA, the CDR3 is TGTGCCAGCAGCTCCCTCGAAAATTCACCCCTCCACTTT. This encodes CASSSLENSPLHF. This chain connects TRBV7-8 to TRBJ1-6; D remains unclear. CDR3 length: 13 residues. CDR1 and CDR2 from the germline V gene are SGHVS and FQNEAQ. The ends were cut back, 4 bases at V and 7 bases at J, with 8 bases in the middle.

This clone was found once. The CDR3 is CASSPPYLTGELFF. CDR3 bases: TGTGCCAGCTCACCACCTTACCTCACCGGGGAGCTGTTTTTT. The V gene is TRBV18, the J gene TRBJ2-2; unclear D gene. V was clipped by 0 bases and J by 4 bases, with 6 bases between them. The CDR3 length is 14 residues. Germline lookup yields CDR1 KGHSH and CDR2 LQKENI.

The chain carries TRBV29-1 and TRBJ1-1; D remains unclear. Trimming removed 5 bases from V and 1 base from J, with 11 bases in between. Germline CDR1 reads SQVTM; CDR2 reads ANQGSEA. The CDR3 is made up of 13 amino acids. The CDR3 coding sequence is TGCAGCGTTCTAAATCCTTCGAACACTGAAGCTTTCTTT. Translation gives CSVLNPSNTEAFF.

Here the CDR3 DNA reads TGTGCCAGCAGTTACTCGGCCGGGACAAGGAATGAAAAACTGTTTTTT. Amino acids: CASSYSAGTRNEKLFF. This chain joins TRBV6-5 and TRBJ1-4, with D possibly matching TRBD1 (6 bases). Germline V gene sequence: CDR1 MNHEY, CDR2 SVGAGI. The length of the CDR3 is 16 residues. V lost 0 bases and J lost 5, with 13 bases in between.

The V call is TRBV28, the J call TRBJ1-3; D may be TRBD1 (5 bases). V gave up 6 bases and J gave up 0 bases, with 21 bases separating them. CDR1 and CDR2 from the germline V gene are MDHEN and SYDVKM. This CDR3 contains 18 residues. The CDR3 region has the DNA TGTGCCAGCAGCACCACTACGACAGCCCGGATCTCTGGAAACACCATATATTTT. This gives the protein CASSTTTTARISGNTIYF. The entire variable domain, with the rest obtained from reference TRBV28 and TRBJ1-3, is as follows: DVKVTQSSRYLVKRTGEKVFLECVQDMDHENMFWYRQDPGLGLRLIYFSYDVKMKEKGDIPEGYSVSREKKERFSLILESASTNQTSMYLCASSTTTTARISGNTIYFGEGSWLTVV.